The rows below give T cell receptor beta chains drawn from one sample of a study of T cell responses to AZD1222 COVID-19 vaccine. Profiling relied on immunoSEQ multiplex PCR, and the TCRdb table lists in-frame clones only, not all of them. The table lists about 140,000 clones, over 85% of them singletons. The sample here was peripheral blood, taken on day 0 of MenACWY control vaccination. These TCRs come from an adult in good health. The CDR3 runs from the conserved cysteine through the conserved F or W. A D gene is named only where the DNA matches it firmly. Where a row states a size, it is once, few, many or the class of an expanded clone; other rows omit it.

>NA|TRBD2|TRBV6-1|TRBJ2-1
CASSEAQYGGTYNEQFF
TGTGCCAGCAGTGAAGCGCAGTACGGGGGGACCTACAATGAGCAGTTCTTC
>NA|NA|TRBV2|TRBJ1-5
CASQSGVSNQPQHF
TGTGCCAGTCAATCAGGGGTCAGCAATCAGCCCCAGCATTTT
>few|NA|TRBV7-3|TRBJ2-6
CASSPLGTPNSGANVLTF
TGTGCCAGCAGCCCTCTGGGTACCCCGAACTCTGGGGCCAACGTCCTGACTTTC
>NA|NA|TRBV24-1|TRBJ1-4
CATSDCPLTGRVNEKLFF
TGTGCCACCAGTGACTGCCCTCTCACAGGGCGGGTTAACGAAAAACTGTTTTTT
>NA|TRBD1|TRBV6-5|TRBJ1-2
CAVSGGTGGYYGYTF
TGTGCCGTCAGCGGCGGGACAGGGGGTTACTATGGCTACACCTTC
>NA|NA|TRBV6-2/TRBV6-3|TRBJ2-7
CASSPNRVVAYEQYF
TGTGCCAGCAGCCCAAACAGGGTCGTCGCCTACGAGCAGTACTTC
>NA|NA|TRBV7-9|TRBJ1-2
CASSDIRFPEGLYGYTF
TGTGCCAGCAGCGACATCAGGTTCCCGGAGGGCCTCTATGGCTACACCTTC
>NA|TRBD1|TRBV5-1|TRBJ2-1
CASVRTGGYNEQFF
TGCGCCAGCGTCAGGACAGGGGGTTACAATGAGCAGTTCTTC
>once|TRBD2|TRBV7-2|TRBJ2-7
CASSLSGGAYEQYF
TGTGCCAGCAGCTTATCGGGGGGGGCCTACGAGCAGTACTTC
>NA|NA|TRBV15|TRBJ1-1
CATSRDGDNTEAFF
TGTGCCACCAGCAGAGACGGGGATAACACTGAAGCTTTCTTT
>NA|NA|TRBV28|TRBJ2-7
CASSLNYEQYF
TGTGCCAGCAGTCTTAATTACGAGCAGTACTTC
>NA|NA|TRBV19|TRBJ1-5
CASSTDSSQPQHF
TGTGCCAGTAGTACCGACAGCTCTCAGCCCCAGCATTTT
>NA|TRBD1|TRBV27|TRBJ2-7
CASSDRGLGEQYF
TGTGCCAGCAGCGACAGGGGGCTGGGGGAGCAGTACTTC
>NA|TRBD1|TRBV15|TRBJ1-4
CATSPRPGQPSNEKLFF
TGTGCCACCAGCCCTCGTCCGGGACAGCCATCTAATGAAAAACTGTTTTTT
>once|NA|TRBV10-3|TRBJ1-4
CAISARGGDEKLFF
TGTGCCATCAGTGCCCGAGGGGGGGATGAAAAACTGTTTTTT
>once|NA|TRBV6-2/TRBV6-3|TRBJ1-2
CASSYPRTATYYGYTF
TGTGCCAGCAGTTACCCGAGGACAGCCACCTACTATGGCTACACCTTC
>NA|NA|TRBV28|TRBJ1-1
CASSLPGRTEAFF
TGTGCCAGCAGTTTGCCAGGCAGGACTGAAGCTTTCTTT
>NA|TRBD2|TRBV29-1|TRBJ2-6
CSVYGTSGGSGANVLTF
TGCAGCGTCTACGGGACTAGCGGGGGTTCTGGGGCCAACGTCCTGACTTTC
>NA|NA|TRBV2|TRBJ2-7
CASNEVASSYEQYF
TGTGCCAGCAACGAGGTTGCAAGCTCCTACGAGCAGTACTTC
>once|NA|TRBV19|TRBJ1-1
CASSPRKHTEAFF
TGTGCCAGTAGCCCGAGAAAGCACACTGAAGCTTTCTTT